A single sample is the source of the 12 T cell receptor beta chains below, sequenced in a study of Graves' ophthalmopathy and Graves' hyperthyroidism. TCR beta CDR3 regions were amplified from RNA transcripts. In the first round, RT-PCR was carried out with HTBI primers, and a multiplex PCR formed the second round. TCRdb reprocessed the multiplex PCR reads with MiXCR, giving one entry per CDR3 protein. The sample comprises about half a million distinct CDR3 sequences, approximately 15% of which are singletons, and approximately 9.8% rests with the top ten. The sample was blood. Receptors were obtained from a woman in her twenties or thirties with Graves' ophthalmopathy.

Only a few counts were recorded for this clonotype. The chain recombines TRBV19 with TRBJ1-5; TRBD1 agrees at 7 bases. V gave up 6 bases and J gave up 4 bases; unmatched junction bases: 12. Germline-derived CDR1 and CDR2 are LNHDA and SQIVND (reference sequence). The CDR3 runs 16 residues. The CDR3 coding sequence is TGTGCCAGTAGCCGACCCGGGACAGATTCTAATCAGCCCCAGCATTTT. Amino acid sequence: CASSRPGTDSNQPQHF.

This chain joins TRBV7-9 and TRBJ1-3; no clear D gene. CDR3 length: 15 amino acids. CDR1 is SEHNR, CDR2 FQNEAQ, per germline (reference sequence). V lost 1 base and J 4 bases, leaving 11 bases between the germline ends. As DNA, the CDR3 is TGTGCCAGCAGCTTAGAGGCCAAGACGGGAAACACCATATATTTT. It encodes CASSLEAKTGNTIYF. The full variable domain, its missing parts supplied by reference TRBV7-9 and TRBJ1-3, is DTGVSQNPRHKITKRGQNVTFRCDPISEHNRLYWYRQTLGQGPEFLTYFQNEAQLEKSRLLSDRFSAERPKGSFSTLEIQRTEQGDSAMYLCASSLEAKTGNTIYFGEGSWLTVV.

This clonotype was detected many times. V and J are TRBV4-2 and TRBJ1-3; D gene uncertain. V was pared by 0 bases and J by 4 bases, with 10 bases between. CDR1 LGHNA and CDR2 YNFKEQ come from the germline V gene. The CDR3 length is 15 residues. The DNA for the CDR3 is TGTGCCAGCAGCCAAGAAGTTCCTTTGGGAAACACCATATATTTT. Translating gives CASSQEVPLGNTIYF.

This clonotype has ten or more counts. The rearrangement uses TRBV15 and TRBJ2-7; 9 bases are shared with TRBD1. The CDR3 covers 15 residues. J lost 4 bases, V lost 3 bases, and 7 bases had no gene match. Germline CDR1 is LNHNV and CDR2 is YYDKDF (reference sequence). The CDR3 DNA sequence: TGTGCCACCAGCAGTCCCCGGACAGGGGATTACGAGCAGTACTTC. Translation gives CATSSPRTGDYEQYF.

This clonotype was found many times. CDR3 bases: TGTGCCAGCAGTTGGGGGACAGGGAGCTCCTACGAGCAGTACTTC. It is translated as CASSWGTGSSYEQYF. The rearrangement links TRBV12-3 or TRBV12-4 to TRBJ2-7; 9 bases are shared with TRBD1. Trimming cost V 4 bases and J 0 bases; bases outside gene matches: 4. The CDR3 sequence is 15 residues long.

This clonotype showed up many times. The chain has TRBV5-1 and TRBJ1-5, with D uncertain. Looked up from germline, CDR1 is SGHRS and CDR2 is YFSETQ. V lost 5 bases, J lost 7 bases, and 13 bases lay in between. This CDR3 has 13 residues. The DNA of the CDR3 is TGCGCCAGCAGGTGCCCTCGGTTCCAGCCCCAGCATTTT. As protein: CASRCPRFQPQHF.

This clonotype was found many times. This chain connects TRBV11-3 to TRBJ2-5, with D uncertain. The germline CDR1 and CDR2 sequences are SGHNT and YENEEA. V lost 3 bases and J 2 bases, leaving 10 bases between the germline ends. CDR3 length: 14 amino acids. CDR3: CASSLTIAQETQYF. CDR3 in DNA: TGTGCCAGCAGCTTGACCATTGCACAAGAGACCCAGTACTTC.

This sequence joins TRBV18 and TRBJ1-1, with TRBD1 as a possible D gene (6 bases). The V and J ends lost 3 bases and 1 base respectively, with 15 bases between them. This CDR3 is built from 16 residues. Germline V CDR1 and CDR2: KGHSH, LQKENI. CDR3 sequence: CASSPTGTYGNTEAFF. The CDR3, as DNA: TGTGCCAGCTCACCTACCGGGACATATGGGAACACTGAAGCTTTCTTT.

The chain carries TRBV25-1 and TRBJ2-7, with D possibly being TRBD1 (6 bases). Germline V gene data show CDR1 as MGHDK and CDR2 as SYGVNS. The V end was cut by 10 bases, the J end by 1 base, with 14 bases between. The CDR3 spans 13 residues. The CDR3 DNA reads as TGTGCCACCTCCCGGGACATTTCCTACGAGCAGTACTTC. Its translation: CATSRDISYEQYF.

The J gene is TRBJ1-5, the V gene TRBV19, with D possibly matching TRBD1 (6 bases). The CDR3 extends over 14 amino acids. Germline loops: CDR1 LNHDA, CDR2 SQIVND (reference sequence). Between the trimmed V and J ends, which lost 6 bases and 2 bases, there was a span of 11 bases. The CDR3: CASRQGPGNQPQHF. For the CDR3, the DNA is TGTGCCAGTAGACAGGGACCGGGCAATCAGCCCCAGCATTTT.

This clonotype was seen at least ten times. This CDR3 reads CASSYYPGRGTEAFF. The CDR3 nucleotides are TGTGCCAGCAGTTACTACCCAGGGAGGGGTACTGAAGCTTTCTTT. The V and J genes are TRBV6-5 and TRBJ1-1; tentatively, D is TRBD1 (5 bases). Germline V gene sequence: CDR1 MNHEY, CDR2 SVGAGI. There are 15 residues in the CDR3. V lost 1 base and J lost 5, with 14 bases in between.

This clonotype was observed a handful of times. V usage is TRBV7-6 and J usage is TRBJ2-2, with D unclear. This CDR3 spans 16 amino acids. V shed 6 bases and J shed 0 bases, with 14 bases lying between them. Germline lookup yields CDR1 SGHVS and CDR2 FNYEAQ. The CDR3 sequence: CASRLSSGPNTGELFF. CDR3 nucleotide sequence: TGTGCCAGCAGATTATCCTCGGGCCCGAACACCGGGGAGCTGTTTTTT.